This T cell receptor (beta chain) came from a study of blood T cells in healthy people across ages. Points from the study as a whole: Unknown CMV status may confound age-related changes in expanded clones. The fall in TCR beta diversity per million T cells was roughly linear with age.

Collection of around 10 milliliters of peripheral blood was performed for each donor. Every sample yielded at least 6 million isolated PBMCs. A word on this clonotype: The antigen remains unidentified.

A J-beta primer mix and a sample-barcoded 5' primer were used in a second PCR of roughly 6 to 12 cycles. MiXCR, applied by TCRdb to the 5' RACE reads, yields one record per CDR3 protein. This sample has roughly 1.7 million distinct CDR3 sequences, with around 35% found just once. The TCR was taken from a woman aged 25 to 39 in good health. The sequencing input was blood.

The CDR3 sequence: CASSLGTGTSETQYF. CDR3 in DNA: TGCGCCAGCAGCTTGGGAACCGGGACAAGCGAGACCCAGTACTTC. The rearrangement joins TRBV5-1 to TRBJ2-5, with D maybe TRBD1 (6 bases). Germline CDR1 SGHRS, CDR2 YFSETQ. V lost 0 bases and J 5 bases, leaving 14 bases between the germline ends. This CDR3 is 15 amino acids long.